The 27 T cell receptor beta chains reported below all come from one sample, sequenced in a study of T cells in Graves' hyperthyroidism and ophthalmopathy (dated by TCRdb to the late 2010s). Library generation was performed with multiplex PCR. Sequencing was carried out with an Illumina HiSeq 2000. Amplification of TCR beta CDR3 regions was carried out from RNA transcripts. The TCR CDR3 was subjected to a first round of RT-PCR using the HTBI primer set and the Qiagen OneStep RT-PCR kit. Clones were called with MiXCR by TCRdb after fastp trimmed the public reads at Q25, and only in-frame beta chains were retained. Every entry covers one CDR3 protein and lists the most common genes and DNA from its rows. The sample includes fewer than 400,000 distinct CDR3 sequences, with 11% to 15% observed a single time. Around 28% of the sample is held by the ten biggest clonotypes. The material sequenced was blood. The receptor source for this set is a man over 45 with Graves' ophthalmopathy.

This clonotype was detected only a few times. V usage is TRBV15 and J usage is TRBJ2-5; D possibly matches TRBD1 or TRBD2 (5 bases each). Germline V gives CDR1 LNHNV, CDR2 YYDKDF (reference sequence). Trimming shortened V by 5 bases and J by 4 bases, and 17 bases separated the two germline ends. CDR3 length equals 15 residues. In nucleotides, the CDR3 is TGTGCCACCAGCGGGGGTGGGGAGAGCATAGAGACCCAGTACTTC. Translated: CATSGGGESIETQYF.

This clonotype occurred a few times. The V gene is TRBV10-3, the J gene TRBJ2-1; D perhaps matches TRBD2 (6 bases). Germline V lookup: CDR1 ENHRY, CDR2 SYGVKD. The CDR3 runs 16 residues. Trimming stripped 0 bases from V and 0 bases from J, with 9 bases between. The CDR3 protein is CAISESSGHSYNEQFF. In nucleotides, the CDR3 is TGTGCCATCAGTGAGTCGAGCGGGCACTCCTACAATGAGCAGTTCTTC.

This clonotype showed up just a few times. DNA for the CDR3: TGTGCCACCAGCAGAGCGGGTTTCGTTACAGATACGCAGTATTTT. Protein: CATSRAGFVTDTQYF. The chain is built from TRBV15 and TRBJ2-3, with D unclear. CDR3 length equals 15 residues. Germline V gene lookup returns CDR1 LNHNV and CDR2 YYDKDF (reference sequence). The V gene lost 1 base and the J gene lost 3 bases, with 11 bases spanning the gap.

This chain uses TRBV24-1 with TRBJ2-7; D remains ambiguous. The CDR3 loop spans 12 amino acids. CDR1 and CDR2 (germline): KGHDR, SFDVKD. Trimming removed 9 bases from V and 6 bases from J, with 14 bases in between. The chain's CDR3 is CATGAFGGEQYF. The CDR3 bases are TGTGCCACCGGTGCGTTCGGCGGCGAGCAGTACTTC.

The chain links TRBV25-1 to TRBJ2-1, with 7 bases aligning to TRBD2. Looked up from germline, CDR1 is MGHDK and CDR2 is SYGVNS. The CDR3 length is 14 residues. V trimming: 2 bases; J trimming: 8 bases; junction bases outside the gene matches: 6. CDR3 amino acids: CASSEGGGSDEQFF. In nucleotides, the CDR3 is TGTGCCAGCAGTGAAGGGGGGGGGTCCGATGAGCAGTTCTTC.

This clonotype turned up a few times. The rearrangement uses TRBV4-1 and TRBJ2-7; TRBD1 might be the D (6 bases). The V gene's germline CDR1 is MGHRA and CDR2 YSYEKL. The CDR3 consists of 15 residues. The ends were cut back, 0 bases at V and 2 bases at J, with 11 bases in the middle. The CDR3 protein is CASSQDHREPYEQYF. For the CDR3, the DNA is TGCGCCAGCAGCCAAGATCACAGGGAACCCTACGAGCAGTACTTC.

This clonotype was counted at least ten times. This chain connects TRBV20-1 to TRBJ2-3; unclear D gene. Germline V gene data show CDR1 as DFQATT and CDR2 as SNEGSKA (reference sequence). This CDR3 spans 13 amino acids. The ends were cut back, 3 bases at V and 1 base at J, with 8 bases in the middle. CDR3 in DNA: TGCAGTGCTAGTTCTCCGGGCACAGATACGCAGTATTTT. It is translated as CSASSPGTDTQYF.

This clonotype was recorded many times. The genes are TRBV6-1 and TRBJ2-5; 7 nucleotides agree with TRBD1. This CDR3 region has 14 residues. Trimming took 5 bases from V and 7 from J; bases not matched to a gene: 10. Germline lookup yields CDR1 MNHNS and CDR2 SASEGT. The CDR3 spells CASSPNGRGWTQYF. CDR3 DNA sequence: TGTGCCAGCAGTCCCAACGGCAGGGGGTGGACCCAGTACTTC.

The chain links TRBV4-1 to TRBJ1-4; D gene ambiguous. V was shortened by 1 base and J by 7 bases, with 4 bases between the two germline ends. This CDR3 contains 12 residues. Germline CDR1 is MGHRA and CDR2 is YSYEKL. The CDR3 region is CASSQVSEKLFF. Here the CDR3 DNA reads TGCGCCAGCAGCCAAGTTTCTGAAAAACTGTTTTTT.

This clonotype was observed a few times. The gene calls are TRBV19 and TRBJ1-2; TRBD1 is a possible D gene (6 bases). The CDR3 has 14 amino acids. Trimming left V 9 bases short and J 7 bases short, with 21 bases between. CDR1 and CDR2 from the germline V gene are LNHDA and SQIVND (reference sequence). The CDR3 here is CASVRPGAPLGYTF. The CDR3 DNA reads TGTGCCAGCGTACGTCCGGGGGCTCCCCTTGGCTACACCTTC.

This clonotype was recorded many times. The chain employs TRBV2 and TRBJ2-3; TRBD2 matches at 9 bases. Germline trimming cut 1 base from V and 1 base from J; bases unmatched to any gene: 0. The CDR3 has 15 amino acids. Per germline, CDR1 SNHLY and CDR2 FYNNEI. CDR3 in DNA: TGTGCCAGCAGTGAAGGGACTAGCGGCACAGATACGCAGTATTTT. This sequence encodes CASSEGTSGTDTQYF.

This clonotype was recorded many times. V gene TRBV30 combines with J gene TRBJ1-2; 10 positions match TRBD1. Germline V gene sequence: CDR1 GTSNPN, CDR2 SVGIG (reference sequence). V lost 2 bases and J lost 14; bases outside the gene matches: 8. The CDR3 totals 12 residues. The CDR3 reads CAWSSTGGLLTF. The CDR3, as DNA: TGTGCCTGGAGTTCGACAGGGGGCCTTTTAACCTTC. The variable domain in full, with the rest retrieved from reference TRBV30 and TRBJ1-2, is SQTIHQWPATLVQPVGSPLSLECTVEGTSNPNLYWYRQAAGRGLQLLFYSVGIGQISSEVPQNLSASRPQDRQFILSSKKLLLSDSGFYLCAWSSTGGLLTFGSGTRLTVV.

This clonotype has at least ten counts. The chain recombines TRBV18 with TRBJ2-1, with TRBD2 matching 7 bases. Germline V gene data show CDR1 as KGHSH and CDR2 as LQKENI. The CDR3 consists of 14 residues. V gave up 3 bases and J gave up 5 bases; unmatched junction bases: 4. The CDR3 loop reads CASSPGLADNEQFF. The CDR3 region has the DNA TGTGCCAGCTCACCGGGCCTAGCGGACAATGAGCAGTTCTTC. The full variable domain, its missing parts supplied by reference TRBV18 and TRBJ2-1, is NAGVMQNPRHLVRRRGQEARLRCSPMKGHSHVYWYRQLPEEGLKFMVYLQKENIIDESGMPKERFSAEFPKEGPSILRIQQVVRGDSAAYFCASSPGLADNEQFFGPGTRLTVL.

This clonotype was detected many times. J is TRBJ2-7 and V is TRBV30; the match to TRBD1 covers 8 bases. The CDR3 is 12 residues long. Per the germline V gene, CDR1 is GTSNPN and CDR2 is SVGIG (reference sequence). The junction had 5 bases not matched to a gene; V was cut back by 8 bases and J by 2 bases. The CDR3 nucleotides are TGTGCCGCAGACAGGGGAGCCTACGAGCAGTACTTC. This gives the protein CAADRGAYEQYF. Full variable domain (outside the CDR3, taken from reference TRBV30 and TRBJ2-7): SQTIHQWPATLVQPVGSPLSLECTVEGTSNPNLYWYRQAAGRGLQLLFYSVGIGQISSEVPQNLSASRPQDRQFILSSKKLLLSDSGFYLCAADRGAYEQYFGPGTRLTVT.

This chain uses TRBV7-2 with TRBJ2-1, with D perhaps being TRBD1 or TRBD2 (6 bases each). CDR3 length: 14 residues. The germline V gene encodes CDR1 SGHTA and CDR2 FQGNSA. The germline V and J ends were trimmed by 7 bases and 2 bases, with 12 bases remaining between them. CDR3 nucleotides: TGTGCCAGCACTCTAGGGGGGACCTACAATGAGCAGTTCTTC. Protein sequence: CASTLGGTYNEQFF.

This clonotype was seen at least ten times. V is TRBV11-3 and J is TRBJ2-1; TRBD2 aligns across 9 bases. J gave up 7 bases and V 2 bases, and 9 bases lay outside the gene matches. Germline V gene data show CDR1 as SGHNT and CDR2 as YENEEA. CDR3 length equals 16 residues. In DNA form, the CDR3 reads TGTGCCAGCAGCTTATGGAGCGGGAGGAACTATAATGAGCAGTTCTTC. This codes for CASSLWSGRNYNEQFF.

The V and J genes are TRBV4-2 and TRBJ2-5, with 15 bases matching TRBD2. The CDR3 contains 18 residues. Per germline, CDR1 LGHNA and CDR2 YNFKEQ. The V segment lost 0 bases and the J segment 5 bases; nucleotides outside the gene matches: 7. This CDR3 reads CASSQDLGTSGGSETQYF. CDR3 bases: TGTGCCAGCAGCCAAGACCTCGGGACTAGCGGGGGGAGTGAGACCCAGTACTTC.

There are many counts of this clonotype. The CDR3 DNA reads TGTGCCAGCAGTTTTTCTGGGGGTAGCAATCAGCCCCAGCATTTT. Protein: CASSFSGGSNQPQHF. The rearrangement uses TRBV12-3 or TRBV12-4 and TRBJ1-5, with D possibly being TRBD1 (5 bases). Trimming stripped 3 bases from V and 0 bases from J, with 9 bases between. This CDR3 spans 15 amino acids.

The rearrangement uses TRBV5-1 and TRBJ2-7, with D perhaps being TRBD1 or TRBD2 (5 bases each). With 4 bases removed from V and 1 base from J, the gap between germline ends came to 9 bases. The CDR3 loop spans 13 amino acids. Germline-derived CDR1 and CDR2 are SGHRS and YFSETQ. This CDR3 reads CASSTGRSYEQYF. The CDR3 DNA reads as TGCGCCAGCAGCACGGGACGTTCCTACGAGCAGTACTTC.

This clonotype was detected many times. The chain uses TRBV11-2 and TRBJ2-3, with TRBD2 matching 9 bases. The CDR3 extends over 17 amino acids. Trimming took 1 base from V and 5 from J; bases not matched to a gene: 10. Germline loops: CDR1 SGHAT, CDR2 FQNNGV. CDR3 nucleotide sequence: TGTGCCAGCAGCTTAGCTCTTTTAGCGGGAGTTCGAGATACGCAGTATTTT. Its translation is CASSLALLAGVRDTQYF.

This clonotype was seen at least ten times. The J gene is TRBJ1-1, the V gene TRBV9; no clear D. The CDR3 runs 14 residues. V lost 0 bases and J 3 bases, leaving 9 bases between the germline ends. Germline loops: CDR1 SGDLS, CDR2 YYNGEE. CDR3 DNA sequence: TGTGCCAGCAGCGTAGGGAGGGATGACACTGAAGCTTTCTTT. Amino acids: CASSVGRDDTEAFF.

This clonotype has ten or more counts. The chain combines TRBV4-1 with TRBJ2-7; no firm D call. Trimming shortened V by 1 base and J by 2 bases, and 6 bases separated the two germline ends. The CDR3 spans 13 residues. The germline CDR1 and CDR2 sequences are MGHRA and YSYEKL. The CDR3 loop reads CASSQAFPYEQYF. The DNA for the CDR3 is TGCGCCAGCAGCCAAGCATTTCCCTACGAGCAGTACTTC.

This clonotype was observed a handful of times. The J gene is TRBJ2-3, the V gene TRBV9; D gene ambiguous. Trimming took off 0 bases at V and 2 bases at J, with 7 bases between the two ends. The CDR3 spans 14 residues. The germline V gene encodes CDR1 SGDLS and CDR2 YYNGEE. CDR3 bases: TGTGCCAGCAGCGTAGGGCTTAACACAGATACGCAGTATTTT. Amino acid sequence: CASSVGLNTDTQYF.

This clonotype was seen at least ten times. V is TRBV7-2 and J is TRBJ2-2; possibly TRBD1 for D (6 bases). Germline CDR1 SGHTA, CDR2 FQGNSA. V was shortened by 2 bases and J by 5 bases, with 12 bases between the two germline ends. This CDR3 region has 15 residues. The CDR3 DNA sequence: TGTGCCAGCAGCTTACGGCAGGGGTTGACCGGGGAGCTGTTTTTT. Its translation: CASSLRQGLTGELFF. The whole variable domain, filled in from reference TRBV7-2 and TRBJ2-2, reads GAGVSQSPSNKVTEKGKDVELRCDPISGHTALYWYRQSLGQGLEFLIYFQGNSAPDKSGLPSDRFSAERTGGSVSTLTIQRTQQEDSAVYLCASSLRQGLTGELFFGEGSRLTVL.

CDR3 bases: TGCAGTGCTAGAGATCAACTAGCGGGAGGGGGCAATGAGCAGTTCTTC. Its protein is CSARDQLAGGGNEQFF. The chain joins TRBV20-1 to TRBJ2-1; 13 bases agree with TRBD2. The length of the CDR3 is 16 residues. V gave up 0 bases and J gave up 6 bases; unmatched junction bases: 5. The germline V gene encodes CDR1 DFQATT and CDR2 SNEGSKA (reference sequence).

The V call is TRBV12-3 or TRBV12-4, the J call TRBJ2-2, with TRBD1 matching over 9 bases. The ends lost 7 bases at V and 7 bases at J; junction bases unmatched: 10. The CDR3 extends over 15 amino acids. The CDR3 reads CASNPWGQGHGELFF. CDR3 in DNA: TGTGCCAGCAACCCTTGGGGACAGGGTCACGGGGAGCTGTTTTTT.

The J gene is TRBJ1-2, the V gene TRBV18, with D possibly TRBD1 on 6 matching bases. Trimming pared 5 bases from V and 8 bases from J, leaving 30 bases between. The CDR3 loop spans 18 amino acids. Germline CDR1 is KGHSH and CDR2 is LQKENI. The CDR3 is CASSSSGGRADVAWGYTF. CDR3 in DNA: TGTGCCAGCTCATCCTCCGGGGGCCGGGCTGACGTCGCGTGGGGCTACACCTTC.